Below are 27 T cell receptor beta chains sequenced from a single sample in a study of blood T cell repertoires in COVID-19 (dated by TCRdb to about 2020). Library preparation employed the immunoSEQ multiplex PCR assay. Not all clones reach the TCRdb copy of this immuneACCESS table, which keeps in-frame sequences only. Checked studies attribute under half of the gap to unresolved V genes and leave the rest unexplained. Across this sample there are some 220,000 clones, with 83% seen only once. The top ten clones comprise around 1.3% of the sample. The sequencing input was peripheral blood. The receptors come from a woman in her twenties or thirties with COVID-19, enrolled during active disease.

This clone was picked up one time. The V call is TRBV5-6, the J call TRBJ1-5; D gene uncertain. This CDR3 has 16 amino acids. With 0 bases removed from V and 2 bases from J, the gap between germline ends came to 12 bases. Germline CDR1 SGHDT, CDR2 YYEEEE. The CDR3, as DNA: TGTGCCAGCAGCTTGGGTTATCAGGAAGGCAATCAGCCCCAGCATTTT. This translates into CASSLGYQEGNQPQHF.

J is TRBJ1-2 and V is TRBV5-4; maybe TRBD1 (6 bases). The germline V and J ends were trimmed by 7 bases and 6 bases, with 16 bases remaining between them. Germline V gene sequence: CDR1 SGHNT, CDR2 YYREEE (reference sequence). The CDR3 runs to 13 residues. This CDR3 is CASVGGANHGYTF. CDR3 in DNA: TGTGCCAGCGTGGGGGGGGCGAATCATGGCTACACCTTC. The full variable domain, completed using reference TRBV5-4 and TRBJ1-2, is ETGVTQSPTHLIKTRGQQVTLRCSSQSGHNTVSWYQQALGQGPQFIFQYYREEENGRGNFPPRFSGLQFPNYSSELNVNALELDDSALYLCASVGGANHGYTFGSGTRLTVV.

This clone was seen once. V gene TRBV5-6 combines with J gene TRBJ2-2, with 8 bases aligning to TRBD2. The CDR3 runs 15 residues. V was pared by 4 bases and J by 5 bases, with 7 bases of the junction left unmatched. Per germline, CDR1 SGHDT and CDR2 YYEEEE. In nucleotides, the CDR3 is TGTGCCAGCAGCCTCGGGACTAGGGCGACCGGGGAGCTGTTTTTT. It codes for CASSLGTRATGELFF.

The chain employs TRBV7-2 and TRBJ1-4; no firm D call. CDR3 length equals 13 residues. Trimming took off 0 bases at V and 6 bases at J, with 5 bases between the two ends. Germline V gives CDR1 SGHTA, CDR2 FQGNSA. The CDR3 region has the DNA TGTGCCAGCAGCTTAGCTCTCGATGAAAAACTGTTTTTT. Amino acid sequence: CASSLALDEKLFF. Full variable domain (missing parts from reference TRBV7-2 and TRBJ1-4): GAGVSQSPSNKVTEKGKDVELRCDPISGHTALYWYRQSLGQGLEFLIYFQGNSAPDKSGLPSDRFSAERTGGSVSTLTIQRTQQEDSAVYLCASSLALDEKLFFGSGTQLSVL.

The CDR3 DNA reads TGTGCCAGCAGCAGGGATGGAGAGCAGTACTTC. As protein: CASSRDGEQYF. The chain links TRBV6-5 to TRBJ2-7; possibly TRBD1 for D (5 bases). V lost 6 bases to trimming and J lost 7 bases, with 10 bases between them. The CDR3 totals 11 residues. Germline V gene lookup returns CDR1 MNHEY and CDR2 SVGAGI.

This rearrangement joins TRBV18 to TRBJ1-5; tentative D call: TRBD1 (6 bases). The ends were cut back, 3 bases at V and 2 bases at J, with 14 bases in the middle. CDR3 length equals 16 residues. CDR1 and CDR2 (germline): KGHSH, LQKENI. CDR3 DNA: TGTGCCAGCTCACCGGAGGGGGGGGGCGGCAATCAGCCCCAGCATTTT. Translating gives CASSPEGGGGNQPQHF.

The chain links TRBV7-9 to TRBJ2-4, with D possibly TRBD1 on 6 matching bases. CDR3 length: 12 residues. The germline V gene has CDR1 SEHNR and CDR2 FQNEAQ (reference sequence). Trimming cost V 5 bases and J 13 bases, with 15 bases left between them. The CDR3 reads CASSLRGTVQYF. DNA for the CDR3: TGTGCCAGCAGCCTAAGGGGGACGGTGCAGTACTTC.

The chain couples TRBV30 to TRBJ1-6; no reliable D call. The CDR3 consists of 13 residues. V lost 0 bases and J lost 7, with 7 bases in between. Per the germline V gene, CDR1 is GTSNPN and CDR2 is SVGIG (reference sequence). The CDR3 DNA sequence: TGTGCCTGGAGTGTTGGGAGGAATTCACCCCTCCACTTT. It codes for CAWSVGRNSPLHF.

This clone came up a few times. The chain carries TRBV19 and TRBJ2-7; a possible D gene is TRBD1 (7 bases). CDR3 size: 14 residues. Trimming removed 6 bases at V and 2 bases at J, with 14 bases between. Per germline, CDR1 LNHDA and CDR2 SQIVND (reference sequence). CDR3 nucleotide sequence: TGTGCCAGTAGCAGGGGGGCAGAGACCTACGAGCAGTACTTC. This sequence encodes CASSRGAETYEQYF.

The V gene is TRBV6-6, the J gene TRBJ2-1, with D perhaps matching TRBD1 (5 bases). Germline-derived CDR1 and CDR2 are MNHNY and SVGAGI (reference sequence). Trimming shortened V by 6 bases and J by 4 bases, and 10 bases separated the two germline ends. CDR3 length: 13 amino acids. CDR3 sequence (DNA): TGTGCCAGCAGCACTGACAGTTACAATGAGCAGTTCTTC. As protein: CASSTDSYNEQFF.

V gene TRBV5-1 combines with J gene TRBJ1-1; 7 bases fit TRBD1. V was clipped by 6 bases and J by 1 base; unmatched bases: 12. Per the germline V gene, CDR1 is SGHRS and CDR2 is YFSETQ. The CDR3 totals 16 residues. In DNA, the CDR3 is TGCGCCAGCATTGCGAGGGCAGGGGGTACGAACACTGAAGCTTTCTTT. Its translation is CASIARAGGTNTEAFF.

The chain joins TRBV5-6 to TRBJ1-3, with D tentatively TRBD1 (5 bases). Germline CDR1 SGHDT, CDR2 YYEEEE. V lost 0 bases to trimming and J lost 2 bases, with 6 bases between them. This CDR3 contains 14 residues. This CDR3 is CASSLGGTGNTIYF. Written as DNA, the CDR3 is TGTGCCAGCAGCTTGGGGGGCACTGGAAACACCATATATTTT.

This chain uses TRBV7-2 with TRBJ1-1, with D possibly being TRBD1 (5 bases). Germline CDR1 and CDR2: SGHTA and FQGNSA. The V gene lost 8 bases and the J gene lost 4 bases, with 14 bases spanning the gap. CDR3 length: 13 residues. The CDR3 sequence: CASLLGGGTEAFF. CDR3 in DNA: TGTGCCAGCCTCCTGGGGGGGGGCACTGAAGCTTTCTTT.

The CDR3 region has the DNA TGTGCCAGCAGCAAAGAGGGGAGGCCAGATACGCAGTATTTT. This sequence encodes CASSKEGRPDTQYF. The chain combines TRBV21-1 with TRBJ2-3; the table's D call of TRBD2 was not tested on the DNA. TRBV21-1 is a known pseudogene. The CDR3 loop spans 14 amino acids.

V is TRBV18 and J is TRBJ2-7; 8 nucleotides line up with TRBD1. The germline V gene has CDR1 KGHSH and CDR2 LQKENI. V lost 6 bases and J lost 4; bases outside the gene matches: 5. There are 13 residues in the CDR3. The CDR3 nucleotides read TGTGCCAGCTCGGACAGGGTTAGATACGAGCAGTACTTC. This gives the protein CASSDRVRYEQYF.

CDR3 in amino acids: CASSSVTGGAQIQYF. In nucleotides, the CDR3 is TGTGCCAGCAGTTCGGTGACTGGCGGGGCCCAAATTCAGTACTTC. The rearrangement uses TRBV27 and TRBJ2-4, with D possibly matching TRBD2 (6 bases). The length of the CDR3 is 15 residues. Germline CDR1 is MNHEY and CDR2 is SMNVEV (reference sequence). V was cut by 4 bases and J by 10 bases, with 20 bases left in between.

This clone turned up a few times. V is TRBV19 and J is TRBJ1-5; D is possibly TRBD1 (5 bases). Trimming left V 4 bases short and J 3 bases short, with 10 bases between. Germline V lookup: CDR1 LNHDA, CDR2 SQIVND (reference sequence). The CDR3 runs to 14 residues. The CDR3 DNA reads as TGTGCCAGTAGTAGGGGACTGAACAATCAGCCCCAGCATTTT. It is translated as CASSRGLNNQPQHF.

The V gene is TRBV28, the J gene TRBJ2-3; 8 nucleotides match TRBD1. CDR1 MDHEN and CDR2 SYDVKM come from the germline V gene. Losses at the gene ends were 5 bases for V and 4 bases for J; bases not matched to a gene: 8. The CDR3 length is 15 residues. As DNA, the CDR3 is TGTGCCAGCAGTATACAGGGGGTTGGGGCAGATACGCAGTATTTT. The encoded protein is CASSIQGVGADTQYF.

This clone was recorded many times. The rearrangement joins TRBV7-9 to TRBJ1-2, with no clear D. Germline assignment: CDR1 SEHNR and CDR2 FQNEAQ (reference sequence). This CDR3 contains 13 residues. Trimming took off 5 bases at V and 2 bases at J, with 9 bases between the two ends. CDR3 region: CASSEQINYGYTF. Here the CDR3 DNA reads TGTGCCAGCAGCGAACAGATAAACTATGGCTACACCTTC.

This chain connects TRBV7-3 to TRBJ2-2, with 11 bases identical to TRBD1. CDR3 length: 17 amino acids. Per germline, CDR1 SGHTA and CDR2 FQGTGA. V gave up 3 bases and J gave up 3 bases; unmatched junction bases: 6. The CDR3 DNA is TGTGCCAGCAGCTTCACACGGACAGGGGGCGACACCGGGGAGCTGTTTTTT. Translated: CASSFTRTGGDTGELFF.

The V and J genes are TRBV25-1 and TRBJ1-4; weak D call: TRBD1 (6 bases). V lost 6 bases and J 6 bases, leaving 14 bases between the germline ends. The CDR3 loop spans 14 amino acids. Germline CDR1 is MGHDK and CDR2 is SYGVNS. CDR3 loop: CASSEQGSDEKLFF. Written as DNA, the CDR3 is TGTGCCAGCAGCGAACAGGGAAGCGATGAAAAACTGTTTTTT. The full variable domain, rest sourced from reference TRBV25-1 and TRBJ1-4, is EADIYQTPRYLVIGTGKKITLECSQTMGHDKMYWYQQDPGMELHLIHYSYGVNSTEKGDLSSESTVSRIRTEHFPLTLESARPSHTSQYLCASSEQGSDEKLFFGSGTQLSVL.

The chain couples TRBV10-2 to TRBJ2-3, with a weak D call TRBD2 (5 bases). The ends were cut back, 0 bases at V and 3 bases at J, with 16 bases in the middle. Germline V lookup: CDR1 WSHSY, CDR2 SAAADI. The CDR3 sequence is 17 residues long. CDR3 amino acids: CASSESVVIGNTDTQYF. The CDR3 nucleotides are TGCGCCAGCAGTGAGTCGGTAGTAATCGGGAATACAGATACGCAGTATTTT.

The V and J genes are TRBV29-1 and TRBJ1-2; tentative D call: TRBD1 (6 bases). CDR3 length: 11 residues. CDR1 is SQVTM and CDR2 is ANQGSEA in the germline V gene. Between the trimmed V and J ends, which lost 1 base and 10 bases, there was a span of 10 bases. The CDR3 coding sequence is TGCAGCGTTGAAGTGGGGGCAACCTACACCTTC. Translated: CSVEVGATYTF. The whole variable domain, remainder taken from reference TRBV29-1 and TRBJ1-2, is SAVISQKPSRDICQRGTSLTIQCQVDSQVTMMFWYRQQPGQSLTLIATANQGSEATYESGFVIDKFPISRPNLTFSTLTVSNMSPEDSSIYLCSVEVGATYTFGSGTRLTVV.

The chain is built from TRBV5-1 and TRBJ2-6, with D perhaps matching TRBD1 (5 bases). V was pared by 0 bases and J by 4 bases, with 11 bases between. This CDR3 has 16 amino acids. CDR1 is SGHRS and CDR2 is YFSETQ in the germline V gene. The CDR3 nucleotides read TGCGCCAGCAGCTTGGGACAGCAGTCCGGGGCCAACGTCCTGACTTTC. As protein: CASSLGQQSGANVLTF.

This clone has ten or more counts. The chain joins TRBV6-5 to TRBJ1-2; D not certain. The V end lost 6 bases, the J end lost 5 bases, and 7 bases lay between the germline ends. The CDR3 loop spans 11 amino acids. Germline CDR1 reads MNHEY; CDR2 reads SVGAGI. CDR3: CASRRGYGYTF. The CDR3, as DNA: TGTGCCAGCAGACGGGGTTATGGCTACACCTTC.

V usage is TRBV27 and J usage is TRBJ1-3; TRBD1 matches at 7 bases. The CDR3 is 20 amino acids. Trimming removed 9 bases from V and 0 bases from J; junction bases left unmatched: 23. The germline V gene has CDR1 MNHEY and CDR2 SMNVEV (reference sequence). The CDR3 is CARSSSEENGTVLSGNTIYF. The CDR3 nucleotides are TGTGCCAGGTCGTCCTCAGAAGAAAACGGGACAGTCCTCTCTGGAAACACCATATATTTT.

The chain recombines TRBV29-1 with TRBJ1-2; 7 positions match TRBD1. V shed 6 bases, J shed 1 base, and the junction held 5 bases outside the gene matches. The CDR3 consists of 13 residues. Per the germline V gene, CDR1 is SQVTM and CDR2 is ANQGSEA. The CDR3 loop is CSVRTGNNYGYTF. In DNA form, the CDR3 reads TGCAGCGTACGGACAGGAAATAACTATGGCTACACCTTC.